The entry below describes one T cell receptor beta chain. This sample is part of a study of CD8+ T cells in alopecia areata. cDNA prepared by RNA extraction and subsequent reverse transcription served as the template for sequencing. Using immunoSEQ multiplex PCR, the repertoire was profiled, and TCRdb retains in-frame clones only, with some absent. The table lists 200,000 or so clones, about three fifths of them singletons. Described treatment: oral pan-JAK inhibitor, 5-10 mg twice daily. The TCR was taken from a human donor with alopecia areata. The source was CD4+ T cells sorted from blood, collected at week 24, from a patient treated with tofacitinib.

This chain's CDR3 is CASSTNRTNEQFF. Here the CDR3 DNA reads TGTGCCAGCAGTACGAACCGCACCAATGAGCAGTTCTTC. The chain couples TRBV27 to TRBJ2-1, with D uncertain. The CDR3 covers 13 residues. V dropped 5 bases and J dropped 6 bases, with 11 bases sitting between them. Germline CDR1 reads MNHEY; CDR2 reads SMNVEV (reference sequence).